This T cell receptor beta chain comes out of a study of shared clonotypes between healthy human individuals. Data came from immunoSEQ multiplex PCR; TCRdb stores just in-frame clones and leaves some out. The table records around 600,000 clones, around 97% of them present only once. The germline gives CDR1 MDHEN, CDR2 SYDVKM. V shed 6 bases and J shed 1 base, with 18 bases lying between them. The CDR3 extends over 17 amino acids. This TCR was sampled from a woman in her thirties in good health. The J gene is TRBJ2-2, the V gene TRBV28; D perhaps matches TRBD1 (7 bases). The source material was naive CD4+ T cells sorted from blood. Subset defined: CD45RA+ positively selected. CDR3 nucleotides: TGTGCCAGCAGGTGGAGGGGGCGCGGGATGAACACCGGGGAGCTGTTTTTT. It is translated as CASRWRGRGMNTGELFF.